The clone carrying this T cell receptor beta chain was seen a single time. Its specificity is not known. This sample is part of a study of blood T cells in healthy people across ages. V dropped 2 bases and J dropped 4 bases, with 11 bases sitting between them. The CDR3 consists of 14 residues. Study conclusions and caveats: Older age coincided with a roughly linear decline in TCR beta diversity per million T cells.

Donation came from healthy Caucasian individuals in Russia who were aged 6 to 90. Each sample yielded at least 5.5 micrograms of PBMC total RNA. Together with a sample-barcoded 5' primer, a J-beta primer mix was included in a second PCR lasting roughly 6 to 12 cycles. The template-switch adaptor was a 5' adaptor with 12 random nucleotides. It tagged each cDNA molecule. TCRdb passed the 5' RACE reads through MiXCR, listing each CDR3 protein once. Counted here are roughly 1,500,000 distinct CDR3 sequences, roughly 40% occurring once; the ten biggest clones make up 7% to 9.5%. This clonotype originated in a young woman in good health. What was sequenced was blood. V usage is TRBV12-3 or TRBV12-4 and J usage is TRBJ1-2, with D tentatively TRBD1 (5 bases). The CDR3 DNA follows: TGTGCCAGCAGTTTAAAGGGGACCACCTATGGCTACACCTTC. This sequence encodes CASSLKGTTYGYTF.